This T cell receptor beta chain derives from a study of blood T cell repertoires in COVID-19. Study summary: PBMCs, B-cell-depleted T cells, or T cells were the source of the cDNA or gDNA that made up the material.

After removal of 5 bases from V and 1 base from J, the junction contained 3 bases not matched to a gene. The CDR3 consists of 14 residues. CDR1 is SGHTA, CDR2 FQGTGA, per germline. Authors' analysis steps: Reference gene primer amplification gave estimated nucleated cell counts. TCRdb keeps only in-frame clones here, not all; method: immunoSEQ multiplex PCR. V and J calls and clone size are those listed in that table; D and trimming were worked out from the DNA. The sample shows some 50,000 clones, 80% to 90% of them seen only once. Sequencing was carried out using peripheral blood. The rearrangement joins TRBV7-3 to TRBJ1-1, with TRBD1 identical over 8 bases. The sequence came from a human donor in a cohort sampled during active COVID-19. The CDR3 region is CASSAGQGNTEAFF. In DNA form, the CDR3 reads TGTGCCAGCAGCGCAGGACAGGGGAACACTGAAGCTTTCTTT.